This TCR beta chain is from a study of cytomegalovirus exposure and HLA in healthy donors. Trimming pared 8 bases from V and 8 bases from J, leaving 24 bases between. Germline CDR1 reads MDHEN; CDR2 reads SYDVKM. This CDR3 comprises 15 residues. Vbeta (60) and Jbeta (13) primers were used in the PCR. Repertoires were generated with immunoSEQ multiplex PCR, while TCRdb's copy carries only in-frame clones and drops some. The sample includes around 200,000 clones, roughly 82% of them seen just once. This receptor was taken from a girl aged 2-9 years in good health and CMV-seropositive. The sequencing sample was made of PBMCs. The chain recombines TRBV28 with TRBJ1-2, with D possibly matching TRBD1 (6 bases). The CDR3 DNA sequence: TGTGCCAGCTCCCTAACGGCCGGGACACTCGGCGGCTACACCTTC. Translation: CASSLTAGTLGGYTF.